This T cell receptor beta chain was identified in a study of cytomegalovirus exposure and HLA in healthy donors. Both 60 Vbeta primers and 13 Jbeta primers went into the PCR. This table comes from immunoSEQ multiplex PCR, and its TCRdb copy is limited to in-frame clones, with some not included. In the table there are about 190,000 clones, around 81% of which are singletons. Trimming took 5 bases from V and 13 from J, leaving 23 bases between them. Germline CDR1 reads SEHNR; CDR2 reads FQNEAQ (reference sequence). The CDR3 is made up of 15 amino acids. The specimen sequenced was PBMCs. The TCR comes from a woman aged 45-65 years in good health and CMV-seropositive. The J gene is TRBJ2-2, the V gene TRBV7-9; possible D gene TRBD1, 6 bases. Written as DNA, the CDR3 is TGTGCCAGCAGCGACCGGCAGGGGAGACGGCTTTCGCTGTTTTTT. Protein: CASSDRQGRRLSLFF.